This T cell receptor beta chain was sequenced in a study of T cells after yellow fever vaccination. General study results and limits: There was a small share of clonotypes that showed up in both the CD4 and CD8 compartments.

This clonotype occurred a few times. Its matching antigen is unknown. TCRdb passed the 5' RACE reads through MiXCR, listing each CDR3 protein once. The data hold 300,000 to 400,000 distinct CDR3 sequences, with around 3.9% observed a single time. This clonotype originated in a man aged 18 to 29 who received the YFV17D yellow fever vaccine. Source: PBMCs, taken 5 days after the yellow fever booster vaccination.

The CDR3 coding sequence is TGTGCCAGCAGTGGAGGGGTAACCGGGGCCAACGTCCTGACTTTC. It is translated as CASSGGVTGANVLTF. This chain uses TRBV28 with TRBJ2-6, with a weak D call TRBD2 (6 bases). There are 15 residues in the CDR3. From germline, CDR1 is MDHEN and CDR2 SYDVKM. V lost 5 bases to trimming and J lost 4 bases, with 12 bases between them.